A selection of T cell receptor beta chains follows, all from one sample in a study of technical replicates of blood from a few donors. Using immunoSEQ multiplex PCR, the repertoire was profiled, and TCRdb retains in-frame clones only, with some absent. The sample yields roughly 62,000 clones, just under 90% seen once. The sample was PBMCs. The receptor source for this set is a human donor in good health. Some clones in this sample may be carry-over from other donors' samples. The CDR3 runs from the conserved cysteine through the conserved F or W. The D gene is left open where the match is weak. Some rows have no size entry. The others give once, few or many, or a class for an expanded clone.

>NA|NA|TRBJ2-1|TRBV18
TGTGCCAGCTCACCAAATTTCTTGGACAGTTACAATGAGCAGTTCTTC
CASSPNFLDSYNEQFF
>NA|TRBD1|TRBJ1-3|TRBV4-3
TGCGCCAGCAGCCCGACGGGGACCGGGACAGCTCTACTTGGAAACACCATATATTTT
CASSPTGTGTALLGNTIYF
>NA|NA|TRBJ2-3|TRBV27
TGTGCCAGCAGTCAACAGGTTTTAGATACGCAGTATTTT
CASSQQVLDTQYF
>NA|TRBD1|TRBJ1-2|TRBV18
TGTGCCAGCCAGGAGGGGACAGGGACAAACTATGGCTACACCTTC
CASQEGTGTNYGYTF
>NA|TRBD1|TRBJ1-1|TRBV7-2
TGTGCCAGCAGCTTAACGCCTGACAGGGCGAACACTGAAGCTTTCTTT
CASSLTPDRANTEAFF
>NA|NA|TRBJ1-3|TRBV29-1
TGCAGCGTTGTAGCCCAGGGGAATCTGGACACCATATATTTT
CSVVAQGNLDTIYF
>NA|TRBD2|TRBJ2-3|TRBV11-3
TGTGCCAGCACGCGGGGGGAAGGTACGCAGTATTTT
CASTRGEGTQYF
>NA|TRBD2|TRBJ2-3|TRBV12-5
TGTGCTAGTGGTTTGGTACTAACTAGCGGGGGGAGAGATACGCAGTATTTT
CASGLVLTSGGRDTQYF
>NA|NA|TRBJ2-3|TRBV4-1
TGCGCCAGCAGAACTAGTTCAGATACGCAGTATTTT
CASRTSSDTQYF
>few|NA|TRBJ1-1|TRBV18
TGTGCCAGCTCACCAATAGCTTTGAACACTGAAGCTTTCTTT
CASSPIALNTEAFF
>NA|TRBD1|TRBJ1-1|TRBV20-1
TGCAGTGCCGGGGACAGTACTGAAGCTTTCTTT
CSAGDSTEAFF
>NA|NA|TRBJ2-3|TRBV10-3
TGTGCCATCTCCCTTAGCACAGATACGCAGTATTTT
CAISLSTDTQYF